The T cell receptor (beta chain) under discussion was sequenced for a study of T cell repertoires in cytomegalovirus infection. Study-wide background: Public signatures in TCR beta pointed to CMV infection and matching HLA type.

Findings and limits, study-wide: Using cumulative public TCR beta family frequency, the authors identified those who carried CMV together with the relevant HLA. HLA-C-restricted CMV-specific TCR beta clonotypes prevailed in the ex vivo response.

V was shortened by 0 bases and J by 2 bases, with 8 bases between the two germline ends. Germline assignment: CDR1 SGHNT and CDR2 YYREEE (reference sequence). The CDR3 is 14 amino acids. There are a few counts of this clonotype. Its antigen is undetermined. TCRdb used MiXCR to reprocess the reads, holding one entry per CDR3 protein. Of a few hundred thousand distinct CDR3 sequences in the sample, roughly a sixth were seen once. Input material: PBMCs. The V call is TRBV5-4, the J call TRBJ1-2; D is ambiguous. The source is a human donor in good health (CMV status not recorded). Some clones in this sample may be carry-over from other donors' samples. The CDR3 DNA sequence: TGTGCCAGCAGCTTGGAGGGCAGAAACTATGGCTACACCTTC. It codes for CASSLEGRNYGYTF.